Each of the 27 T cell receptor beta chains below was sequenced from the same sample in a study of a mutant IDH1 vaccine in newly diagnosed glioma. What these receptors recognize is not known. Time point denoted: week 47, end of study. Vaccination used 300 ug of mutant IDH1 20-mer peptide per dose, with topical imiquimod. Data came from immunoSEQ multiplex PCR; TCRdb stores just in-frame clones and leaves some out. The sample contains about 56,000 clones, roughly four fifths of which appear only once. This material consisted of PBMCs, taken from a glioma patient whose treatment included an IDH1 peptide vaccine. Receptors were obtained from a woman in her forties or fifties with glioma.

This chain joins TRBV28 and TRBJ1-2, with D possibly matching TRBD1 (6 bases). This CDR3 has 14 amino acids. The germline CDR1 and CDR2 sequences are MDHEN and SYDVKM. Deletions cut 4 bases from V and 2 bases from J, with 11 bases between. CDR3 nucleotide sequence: TGTGCCAGCAGTTCGGGAGGGGGGAACTATGGCTACACCTTC. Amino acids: CASSSGGGNYGYTF.

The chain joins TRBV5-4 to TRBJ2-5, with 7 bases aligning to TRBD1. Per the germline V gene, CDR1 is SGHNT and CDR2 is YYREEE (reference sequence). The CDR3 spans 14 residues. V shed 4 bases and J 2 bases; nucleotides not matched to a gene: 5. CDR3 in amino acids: CASSPGTAQETQYF. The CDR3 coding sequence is TGTGCCAGCAGCCCAGGGACAGCACAAGAGACCCAGTACTTC.

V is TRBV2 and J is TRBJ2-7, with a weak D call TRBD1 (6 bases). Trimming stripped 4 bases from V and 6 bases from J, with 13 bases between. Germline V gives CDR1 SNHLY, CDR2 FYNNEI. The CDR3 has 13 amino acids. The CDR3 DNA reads TGTGCCAGCAGTGGAGAAGGGGGTGGCGAGCAGTACTTC. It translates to CASSGEGGGEQYF. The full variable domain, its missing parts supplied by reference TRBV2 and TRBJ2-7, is EPEVTQTPSHQVTQMGQEVILRCVPISNHLYFYWYRQILGQKVEFLVSFYNNEISEKSEIFDDQFSVERPDGSNFTLKIRSTKLEDSAMYFCASSGEGGGEQYFGPGTRLTVT.

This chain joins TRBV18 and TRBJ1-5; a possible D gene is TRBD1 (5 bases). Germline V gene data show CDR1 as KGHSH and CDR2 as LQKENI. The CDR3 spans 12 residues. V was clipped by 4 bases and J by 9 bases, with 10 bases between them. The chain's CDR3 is CASSLGERPQHF. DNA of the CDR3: TGTGCCAGCTCACTAGGGGAACGGCCCCAGCATTTT.

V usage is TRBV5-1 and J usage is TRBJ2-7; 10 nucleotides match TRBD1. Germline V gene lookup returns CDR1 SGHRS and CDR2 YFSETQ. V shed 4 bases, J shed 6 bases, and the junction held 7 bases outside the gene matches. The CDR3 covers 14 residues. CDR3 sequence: CASSGDRGSSEQYF. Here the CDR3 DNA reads TGCGCCAGCAGCGGGGACAGGGGATCTTCCGAGCAGTACTTC.

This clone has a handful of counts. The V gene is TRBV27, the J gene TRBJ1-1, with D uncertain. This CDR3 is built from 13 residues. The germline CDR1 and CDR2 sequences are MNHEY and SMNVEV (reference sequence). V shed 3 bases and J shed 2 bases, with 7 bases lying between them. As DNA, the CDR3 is TGTGCCAGCAGTTTCTACCTTAACACTGAAGCTTTCTTT. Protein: CASSFYLNTEAFF.

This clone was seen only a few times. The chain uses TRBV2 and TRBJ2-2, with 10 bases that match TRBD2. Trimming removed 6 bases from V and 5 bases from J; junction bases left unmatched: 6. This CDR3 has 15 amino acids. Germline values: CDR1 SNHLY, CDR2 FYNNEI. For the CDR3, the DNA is TGTGCCAGCAGACCTTATAGCGGGGGGACCGGGGAGCTGTTTTTT. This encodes CASRPYSGGTGELFF.

The CDR3 DNA sequence: TGTGCCAGCTCACAGGGGCTGCACACCATATATTTT. It encodes CASSQGLHTIYF. The chain carries TRBV7-9 and TRBJ1-3; TRBD1 matches 7 bases. Losses at the gene ends were 8 bases for V and 8 bases for J; bases not matched to a gene: 6. Looked up from germline, CDR1 is SEHNR and CDR2 is FQNEAQ (reference sequence). This CDR3 region has 12 residues. Drawing the rest from reference TRBV7-9 and TRBJ1-3, the complete variable domain is DTGVSQNPRHKITKRGQNVTFRCDPISEHNRLYWYRQTLGQGPEFLTYFQNEAQLEKSRLLSDRFSAERPKGSFSTLEIQRTEQGDSAMYLCASSQGLHTIYFGEGSWLTVV.

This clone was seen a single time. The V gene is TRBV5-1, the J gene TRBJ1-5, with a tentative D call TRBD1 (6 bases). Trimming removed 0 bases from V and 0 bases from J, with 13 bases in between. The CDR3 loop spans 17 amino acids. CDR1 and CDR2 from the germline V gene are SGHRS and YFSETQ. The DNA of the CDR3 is TGCGCCAGCAGCTTGGTAGGGGGTCCTTATAGCAATCAGCCCCAGCATTTT. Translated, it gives CASSLVGGPYSNQPQHF.

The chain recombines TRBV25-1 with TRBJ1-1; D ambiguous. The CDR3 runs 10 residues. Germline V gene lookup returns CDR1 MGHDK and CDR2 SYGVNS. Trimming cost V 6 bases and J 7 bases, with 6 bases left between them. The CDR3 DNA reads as TGTGCCAGCAGGGGGAATGAAGCTTTCTTT. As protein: CASRGNEAFF.

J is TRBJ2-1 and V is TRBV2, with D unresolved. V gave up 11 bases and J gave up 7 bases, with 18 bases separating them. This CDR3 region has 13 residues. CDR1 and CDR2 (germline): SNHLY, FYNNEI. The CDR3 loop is CAAPGEFRNEQFF. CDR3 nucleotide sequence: TGTGCCGCCCCAGGCGAGTTCCGGAATGAGCAGTTCTTC. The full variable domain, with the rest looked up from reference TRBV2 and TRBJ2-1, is EPEVTQTPSHQVTQMGQEVILRCVPISNHLYFYWYRQILGQKVEFLVSFYNNEISEKSEIFDDQFSVERPDGSNFTLKIRSTKLEDSAMYFCAAPGEFRNEQFFGPGTRLTVL.

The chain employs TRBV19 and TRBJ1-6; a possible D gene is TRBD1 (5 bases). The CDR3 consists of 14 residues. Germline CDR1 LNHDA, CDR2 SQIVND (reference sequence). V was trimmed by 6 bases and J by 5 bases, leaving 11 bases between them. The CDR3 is CASSSGANNSPLHF. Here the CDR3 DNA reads TGTGCCAGTAGCAGCGGGGCGAATAATTCACCCCTCCACTTT.

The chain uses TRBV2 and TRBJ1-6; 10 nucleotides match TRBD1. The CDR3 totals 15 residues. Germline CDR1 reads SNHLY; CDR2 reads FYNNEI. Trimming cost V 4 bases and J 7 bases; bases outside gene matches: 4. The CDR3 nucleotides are TGTGCCAGCAGTGGAGCGACAGGGGGCAATTCACCCCTCCACTTT. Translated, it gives CASSGATGGNSPLHF. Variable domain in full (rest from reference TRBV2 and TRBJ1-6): EPEVTQTPSHQVTQMGQEVILRCVPISNHLYFYWYRQILGQKVEFLVSFYNNEISEKSEIFDDQFSVERPDGSNFTLKIRSTKLEDSAMYFCASSGATGGNSPLHFGNGTRLTVT.

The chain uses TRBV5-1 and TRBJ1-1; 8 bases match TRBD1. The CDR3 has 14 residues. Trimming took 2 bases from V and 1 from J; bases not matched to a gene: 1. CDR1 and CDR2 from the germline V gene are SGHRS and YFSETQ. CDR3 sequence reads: CASSLDRGNTEAFF. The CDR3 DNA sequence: TGCGCCAGCAGCTTAGACAGGGGGAACACTGAAGCTTTCTTT.

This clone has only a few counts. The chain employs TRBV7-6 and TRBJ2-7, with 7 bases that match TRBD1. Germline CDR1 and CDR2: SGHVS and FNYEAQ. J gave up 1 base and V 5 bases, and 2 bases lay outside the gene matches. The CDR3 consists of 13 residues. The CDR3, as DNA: TGTGCCAGCAGCCCGGGACAGTCCTACGAGCAGTACTTC. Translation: CASSPGQSYEQYF.

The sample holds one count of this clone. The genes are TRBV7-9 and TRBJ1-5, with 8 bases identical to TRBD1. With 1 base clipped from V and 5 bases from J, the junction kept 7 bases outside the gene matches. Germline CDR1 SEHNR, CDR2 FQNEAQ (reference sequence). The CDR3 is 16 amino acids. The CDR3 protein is CASSLGGRTGHQPQHF. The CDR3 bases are TGTGCCAGCAGCTTAGGCGGTAGGACAGGGCATCAGCCCCAGCATTTT.

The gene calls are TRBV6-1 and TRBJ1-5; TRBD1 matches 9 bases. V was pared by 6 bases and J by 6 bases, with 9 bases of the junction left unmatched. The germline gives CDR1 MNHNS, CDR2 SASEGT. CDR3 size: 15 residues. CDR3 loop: CASSWGQGWGQPQHF. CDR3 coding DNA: TGTGCCAGCAGCTGGGGACAGGGATGGGGTCAGCCCCAGCATTTT.

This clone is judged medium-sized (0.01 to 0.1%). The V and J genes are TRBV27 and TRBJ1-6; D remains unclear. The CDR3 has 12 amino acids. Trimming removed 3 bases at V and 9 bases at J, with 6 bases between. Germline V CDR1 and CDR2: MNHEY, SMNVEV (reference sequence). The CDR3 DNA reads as TGTGCCAGCAGTTTTGGGGTTTCACCCCTCCACTTT. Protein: CASSFGVSPLHF.

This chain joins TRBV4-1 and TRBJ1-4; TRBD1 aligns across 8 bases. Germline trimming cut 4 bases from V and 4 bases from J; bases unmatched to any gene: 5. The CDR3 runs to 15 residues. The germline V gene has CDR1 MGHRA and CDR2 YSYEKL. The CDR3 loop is CASSRMGQVNEKLFF. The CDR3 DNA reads TGCGCCAGCAGCCGGATGGGACAGGTTAATGAAAAACTGTTTTTT.

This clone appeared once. The CDR3 bases are TGTGCCAGCAGCCCCAGGGGTGAAGGAAACACCATATATTTT. Its translation: CASSPRGEGNTIYF. V gene TRBV27 combines with J gene TRBJ1-3, with D maybe TRBD1 (6 bases). V dropped 6 bases and J dropped 4 bases, with 13 bases sitting between them. Looked up from germline, CDR1 is MNHEY and CDR2 is SMNVEV (reference sequence). The CDR3 consists of 14 residues.

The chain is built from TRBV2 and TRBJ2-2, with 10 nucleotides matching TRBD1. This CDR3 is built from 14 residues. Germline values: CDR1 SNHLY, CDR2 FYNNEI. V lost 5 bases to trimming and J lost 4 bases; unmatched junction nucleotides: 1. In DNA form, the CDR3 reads TGTGCCAGCAGTCGGGACAGGGGCACCGGGGAGCTGTTTTTT. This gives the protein CASSRDRGTGELFF.

The CDR3 protein is CATSRDFQNYGYTF. The CDR3 DNA reads as TGTGCCACCAGCAGAGATTTTCAGAACTATGGCTACACCTTC. This chain connects TRBV15 to TRBJ1-2; D uncertain. Germline CDR1 is LNHNV and CDR2 is YYDKDF (reference sequence). Trimming removed 0 bases from V and 2 bases from J, with 7 bases in between. The length of the CDR3 is 14 residues.

CDR3: CASSLGTGTGTQYF. The CDR3 region has the DNA TGTGCCAGCAGCTTAGGGACAGGGACAGGGACCCAGTACTTC. The V call is TRBV7-2, the J call TRBJ2-5; 8 positions match TRBD1. Germline V gives CDR1 SGHTA, CDR2 FQGNSA. V lost 1 base to trimming and J lost 7 bases; unmatched junction nucleotides: 5. The CDR3 covers 14 residues.

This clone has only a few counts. CDR3 DNA: TGTGCCAGCAGCTCCCGGGGGGCTGGAAACACCATATATTTT. This sequence encodes CASSSRGAGNTIYF. The V and J genes are TRBV13 and TRBJ1-3, with D perhaps TRBD1 (5 bases). The germline gives CDR1 PRHDT, CDR2 FYEKMQ (reference sequence). The V end lost 4 bases, the J end lost 2 bases, and 9 bases lay between the germline ends. There are 14 residues in the CDR3.

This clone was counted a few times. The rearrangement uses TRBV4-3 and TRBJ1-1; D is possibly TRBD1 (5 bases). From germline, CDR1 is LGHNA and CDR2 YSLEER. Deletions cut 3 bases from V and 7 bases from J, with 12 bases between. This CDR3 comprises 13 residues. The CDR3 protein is CASSQGLNGEAFF. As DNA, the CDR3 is TGCGCCAGCAGCCAGGGACTAAACGGTGAAGCTTTCTTT.

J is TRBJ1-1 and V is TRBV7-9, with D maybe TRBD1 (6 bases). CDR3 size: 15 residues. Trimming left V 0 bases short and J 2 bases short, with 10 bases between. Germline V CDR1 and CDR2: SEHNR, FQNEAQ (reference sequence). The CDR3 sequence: CASSLAKDSNTEAFF. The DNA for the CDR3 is TGTGCCAGCAGCTTAGCAAAGGACAGTAACACTGAAGCTTTCTTT.

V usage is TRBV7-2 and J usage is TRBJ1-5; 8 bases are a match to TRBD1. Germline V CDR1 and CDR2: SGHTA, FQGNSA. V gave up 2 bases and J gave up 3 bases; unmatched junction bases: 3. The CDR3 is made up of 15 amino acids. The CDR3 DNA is TGTGCCAGCAGCTTAAGACAGGGGAACAATCAGCCCCAGCATTTT. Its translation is CASSLRQGNNQPQHF.